A single T cell receptor beta chain is shown here with its context. The germline V gene has CDR1 SEHNR and CDR2 FQNEAQ (reference sequence). This CDR3 is 18 amino acids long. Trimming removed 7 bases at V and 7 bases at J, with 28 bases between. The PCR used 60 Vbeta and 13 Jbeta primers. Per the authors' pipeline: The count from a later analysis was some 81 million unique TCR beta chains, around 11 million of them shared. The assay was immunoSEQ multiplex PCR, and TCRdb's table has in-frame clones only and misses some. The V and J calls and clone size come from that table; D and trimming were worked out from the DNA. Seen here are 95,000 or so clones, approximately 77% observed once, and the top ten hold roughly 5%. This sample was included in a study of cytomegalovirus exposure and HLA in healthy donors.

The receptor comes from a woman aged 40 to 50 in good health and CMV-seronegative. V and J are TRBV7-9 and TRBJ2-2; possibly TRBD2 for D (5 bases). Input material: PBMCs. Written as DNA, the CDR3 is TGTGCCAGCACCTCCCTTGAGGACTTCCCAGCGTGGAGCGGGGAGCTGTTTTTT. As protein: CASTSLEDFPAWSGELFF.